Listed below are T cell receptor beta chains from one sample, sequenced in a study of blood T cell repertoires in COVID-19. Profiling relied on immunoSEQ multiplex PCR, and the TCRdb table lists in-frame clones only, not all of them. The sample includes 190,000 or so clones, around 87% of them seen just once. Input material: peripheral blood. These receptors all come from a man aged 35-49 years with active or convalescent COVID-19. Both conserved end residues are part of each CDR3. A D gene is named only where the DNA matches it firmly. Expanded clones are given a class, and other clones once, few, many or no size at all.

v_gene	d_gene	abundance	j_gene	len	CDR3aa	CDR3nt
TRBV7-2	TRBD1	once	TRBJ2-7	13	CASSLNRGHEQYF	TGTGCCAGCAGCTTAAACAGGGGCCACGAGCAGTACTTC
TRBV18	TRBD2	.	TRBJ2-3	18	CASSPRQLAGGSTDTQYF	TGTGCCAGCTCACCAAGGCAACTAGCGGGGGGTAGCACAGATACGCAGTATTTT
TRBV20-1	.	.	TRBJ1-2	11	CSATANYGYTF	TGCAGTGCTACGGCTAACTATGGCTACACCTTC
TRBV19	.	.	TRBJ1-5	15	CASRDREASNQPQHF	TGTGCCAGTAGGGACAGAGAAGCGAGCAATCAGCCCCAGCATTTT
TRBV9	TRBD2	once	TRBJ2-2	18	CASSPRGGGASNTGELFF	TGTGCCAGCAGCCCCCGTGGCGGGGGGGCTTCGAACACCGGGGAGCTGTTTTTT
TRBV19	TRBD1	.	TRBJ2-1	15	CASSTHTTGYNEQFF	TGTGCCAGTAGTACACACACGACAGGGTACAATGAGCAGTTCTTC
TRBV10-3	.	.	TRBJ1-1	12	CAINGEGTEAFF	TGTGCCATCAATGGTGAGGGAACTGAAGCTTTCTTT
TRBV30	.	.	TRBJ1-2	12	CAWSPGNYGYTF	TGTGCCTGGAGTCCGGGGAACTATGGCTACACCTTC
TRBV27	.	.	TRBJ2-7	14	CASSLGASDYEQYF	TGTGCCAGCAGTTTAGGAGCATCCGACTACGAGCAGTACTTC
TRBV3-1/TRBV3-2	.	.	TRBJ2-7	17	CASSQDPQGGFTYEQYF	TGTGCCAGCAGCCAAGATCCCCAGGGGGGATTTACCTACGAGCAGTACTTC
TRBV29-1	TRBD2	.	TRBJ2-3	15	CSVKLAGGSTDTQYF	TGCAGCGTTAAACTAGCGGGGGGTAGCACAGATACGCAGTATTTT
TRBV7-8	TRBD1	.	TRBJ1-2	17	CASSPPGSTGPYYGYTF	TGTGCCAGCAGCCCACCAGGATCGACAGGGCCTTACTATGGCTACACCTTC
TRBV28	.	.	TRBJ1-4	13	CASSNQGFEKLFF	TGTGCCAGCAGTAATCAGGGATTTGAAAAACTGTTTTTT
TRBV27	.	once	TRBJ2-7	14	CASSSFTGSYEQYF	TGTGCCAGCAGTTCCTTCACAGGCTCCTACGAGCAGTACTTC
TRBV7-9	TRBD1	.	TRBJ1-4	15	CASSEGQAFNEKLFF	TGTGCCAGCAGCGAGGGACAGGCTTTTAATGAAAAACTGTTTTTT
TRBV5-4	TRBD2	once	TRBJ2-3	16	CASSRGGGAGGDTQYF	TGTGCCAGCAGTAGAGGCGGGGGGGCCGGGGGAGATACGCAGTATTTT
TRBV7-3	.	.	TRBJ1-1	15	CASSLQGGLNTEAFF	TGTGCCAGCAGCTTACAAGGGGGACTGAACACTGAAGCTTTCTTT